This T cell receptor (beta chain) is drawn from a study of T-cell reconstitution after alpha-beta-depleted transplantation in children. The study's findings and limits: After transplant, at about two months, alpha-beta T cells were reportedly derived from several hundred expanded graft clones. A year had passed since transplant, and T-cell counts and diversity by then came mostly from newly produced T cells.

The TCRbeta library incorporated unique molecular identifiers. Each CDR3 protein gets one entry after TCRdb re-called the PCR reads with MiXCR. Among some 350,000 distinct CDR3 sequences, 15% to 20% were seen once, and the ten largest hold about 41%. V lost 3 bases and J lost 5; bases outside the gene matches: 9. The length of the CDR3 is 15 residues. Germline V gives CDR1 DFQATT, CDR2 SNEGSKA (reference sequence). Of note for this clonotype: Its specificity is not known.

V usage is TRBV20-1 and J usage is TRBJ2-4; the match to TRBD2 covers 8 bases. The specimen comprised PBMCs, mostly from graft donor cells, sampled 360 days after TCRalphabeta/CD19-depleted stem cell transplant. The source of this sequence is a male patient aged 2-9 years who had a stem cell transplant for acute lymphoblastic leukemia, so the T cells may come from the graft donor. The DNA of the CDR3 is TGCAGTGCTAGTTTGAGCGGGAGTGCGGAAAACATTCAGTACTTC. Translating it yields CSASLSGSAENIQYF.